These 11 T cell receptor beta chains were sequenced from one sample in a study of blood T cell repertoires in COVID-19. The assay was immunoSEQ multiplex PCR, and TCRdb's table has in-frame clones only and misses some. In the table there are about 190,000 clones, over 75% of which are singletons. Sequenced: peripheral blood. These receptors originate from a man in his fifties who had recovered from COVID-19.

The CDR3 bases are TGCAGCGTTAAGACAGGGTGGGGCACTGAAGCTTTCTTT. This codes for CSVKTGWGTEAFF. The V and J genes are TRBV29-1 and TRBJ1-1; 7 bases map to TRBD1. The CDR3 is 13 amino acids. Germline lookup yields CDR1 SQVTM and CDR2 ANQGSEA. V shed 5 bases and J 4 bases; nucleotides not matched to a gene: 7.

This clone was observed once. The gene calls are TRBV19 and TRBJ2-7, with 7 bases identical to TRBD2. The J segment lost 2 bases and the V segment lost 7 bases, leaving 8 bases of the junction unmatched. CDR1 and CDR2 from the germline V gene are LNHDA and SQIVND (reference sequence). The CDR3 extends over 14 amino acids. CDR3 nucleotide sequence: TGTGCCAGTACCAATGGGGGGGTTCCCTACGAGCAGTACTTC. Residues: CASTNGGVPYEQYF.

The gene calls are TRBV7-2 and TRBJ2-1; 10 bases are a match to TRBD2. The V gene end was trimmed by 0 bases and the J gene end by 4 bases; junction bases not matched to a gene: 0. Germline CDR1 reads SGHTA; CDR2 reads FQGNSA. The CDR3 is made up of 15 amino acids. The CDR3 region has the DNA TGTGCCAGCAGCTTAGCGGGACTAGCGTACAATGAGCAGTTCTTC. This sequence encodes CASSLAGLAYNEQFF.

This clone was detected a few times. The chain has TRBV7-2 and TRBJ2-2; 10 bases are a match to TRBD2. The length of the CDR3 is 15 residues. CDR1 SGHTA and CDR2 FQGNSA come from the germline V gene. J gave up 4 bases and V 6 bases, and 5 bases lay outside the gene matches. CDR3 loop: CASSKREGSTGELFF. CDR3 nucleotides: TGTGCCAGCAGTAAGCGGGAGGGGAGCACCGGGGAGCTGTTTTTT.

This clone was seen a handful of times. The rearrangement uses TRBV18 and TRBJ2-7; perhaps TRBD2 as D (5 bases). Trimming shortened V by 2 bases and J by 1 base, and 18 bases separated the two germline ends. The germline V gene encodes CDR1 KGHSH and CDR2 LQKENI. CDR3 size: 17 residues. The CDR3 coding sequence is TGTGCCAGCTCACCATTTAGAATAGGACGCGGGTCCTACGAGCAGTACTTC. It translates to CASSPFRIGRGSYEQYF. The complete variable domain, with remaining parts taken from reference TRBV18 and TRBJ2-7, reads NAGVMQNPRHLVRRRGQEARLRCSPMKGHSHVYWYRQLPEEGLKFMVYLQKENIIDESGMPKERFSAEFPKEGPSILRIQQVVRGDSAAYFCASSPFRIGRGSYEQYFGPGTRLTVT.

This chain uses TRBV3-1 (or the pseudogene TRBV3-2) with TRBJ2-7, with 11 bases aligning to TRBD2. This CDR3 spans 21 amino acids. Losses at the gene ends were 1 base for V and 0 bases for J; bases not matched to a gene: 17. Germline CDR1 LGHDT, CDR2 YNNKEL (reference sequence). CDR3 loop: CASSQGGGSGRAVGSSYEQYF. The CDR3 nucleotides are TGTGCCAGCAGCCAAGGGGGTGGTAGCGGGAGGGCCGTCGGTAGCTCCTACGAGCAGTACTTC.

The chain combines TRBV7-8 with TRBJ2-7, with TRBD1 matching 8 bases. Germline V gene lookup returns CDR1 SGHVS and CDR2 FQNEAQ. The CDR3 contains 15 residues. The J segment lost 4 bases and the V segment lost 5 bases, leaving 10 bases of the junction unmatched. The CDR3 coding sequence is TGTGCCAGCAGCATCCGGGACAGGAGACATTACGAGCAGTACTTC. It yields the protein CASSIRDRRHYEQYF.

This sequence joins TRBV11-1 and TRBJ2-1; 8 bases map to TRBD2. Germline CDR1 and CDR2: SGHAT and FQDESV (reference sequence). Losses at the gene ends were 5 bases for V and 12 bases for J; bases not matched to a gene: 18. This CDR3 comprises 16 residues. For the CDR3, the DNA is TGTGCCAGCAGCCTTTCACGGGGGGGACCGGGGACGAGGCAGTTCTTC. Protein: CASSLSRGGPGTRQFF.

This sequence joins TRBV7-2 and TRBJ2-2; D uncertain. V lost 5 bases to trimming and J lost 1 base, with 8 bases between them. The CDR3 sequence is 14 residues long. Germline V lookup: CDR1 SGHTA, CDR2 FQGNSA. The CDR3: CASSVSLNTGELFF. CDR3 in DNA: TGTGCCAGCAGCGTTAGCCTGAACACCGGGGAGCTGTTTTTT.

CDR3 DNA: TGTGCCTGGAGTCCCAACTCGGAGCAGTTCTTC. Its translation: CAWSPNSEQFF. The V call is TRBV30, the J call TRBJ2-1, with D unclear. Germline lookup yields CDR1 GTSNPN and CDR2 SVGIG (reference sequence). V dropped 2 bases and J dropped 10 bases, with 9 bases sitting between them. The CDR3 totals 11 residues. Using reference TRBV30 and TRBJ2-1 for the parts outside the CDR3, the full variable domain is SQTIHQWPATLVQPVGSPLSLECTVEGTSNPNLYWYRQAAGRGLQLLFYSVGIGQISSEVPQNLSASRPQDRQFILSSKKLLLSDSGFYLCAWSPNSEQFFGPGTRLTVL.

V gene TRBV28 combines with J gene TRBJ2-1; TRBD1 aligns across 8 bases. The ends lost 3 bases at V and 4 bases at J; junction bases unmatched: 5. The CDR3 runs 15 residues. Germline CDR1 is MDHEN and CDR2 is SYDVKM. The CDR3 region is CASSFAGGEYNEQFF. CDR3 DNA sequence: TGTGCCAGCAGTTTTGCAGGGGGCGAGTACAATGAGCAGTTCTTC.